This is a list of T cell receptor beta chains from one sample in a study of read filtering for tumor transcriptome and immune sequencing. TCRdb used MiXCR to reprocess the reads, holding one entry per CDR3 protein. The table records some 50,000 distinct CDR3 sequences, 20% of them present only once. Sequencing was performed on a population of CD138-negative cells sorted from bone marrow. These receptors came from a donor over 35 with multiple myeloma. Each CDR3 is given with its conserved first and last residue. Each record gives: V gene, J gene, CDR3 length, CDR3 protein.

V gene: TRBV29-1; J gene: TRBJ2-3; CDR3 length: 16; CDR3 protein: CSVDFHRDRPTDTQYF
V gene: TRBV5-4; J gene: TRBJ1-2; CDR3 length: 13; CDR3 protein: CASSGTGTYGYTF
V gene: TRBV20-1; J gene: TRBJ1-2; CDR3 length: 15; CDR3 protein: CSARDDGLGNYGYTF
V gene: TRBV3-1; J gene: TRBJ1-4; CDR3 length: 15; CDR3 protein: CASSQDQIPGEKLFF
V gene: TRBV20-1; J gene: TRBJ2-6; CDR3 length: 15; CDR3 protein: CSARSGPSGANVLTF
V gene: TRBV19; J gene: TRBJ2-3; CDR3 length: 15; CDR3 protein: CASSIGLAGGNTQYF
V gene: TRBV28; J gene: TRBJ1-4; CDR3 length: 15; CDR3 protein: CASSLTGTANEKLFF
V gene: TRBV7-6; J gene: TRBJ2-5; CDR3 length: 11; CDR3 protein: CASSYSDSQYF
V gene: TRBV29-1; J gene: TRBJ1-1; CDR3 length: 14; CDR3 protein: CSVLGQGARTEAFF
V gene: TRBV20-1; J gene: TRBJ2-1; CDR3 length: 15; CDR3 protein: CSARVPSGGYNEQFF
V gene: TRBV6-5; J gene: TRBJ2-1; CDR3 length: 13; CDR3 protein: CASSPEGDSEQFF
V gene: TRBV6-4; J gene: TRBJ2-3; CDR3 length: 15; CDR3 protein: CASSELAGDTDTQYF
V gene: TRBV15; J gene: TRBJ1-2; CDR3 length: 12; CDR3 protein: CATSEENYGYTF
V gene: TRBV7-2; J gene: TRBJ2-7; CDR3 length: 13; CDR3 protein: CASSLPRVYEQYF
V gene: TRBV10-3; J gene: TRBJ2-1; CDR3 length: 14; CDR3 protein: CAISRGERGDEQFF
V gene: TRBV29-1; J gene: TRBJ2-1; CDR3 length: 13; CDR3 protein: CGVGQGAFSEQFF
V gene: TRBV12-3/TRBV12-4; J gene: TRBJ1-5; CDR3 length: 15; CDR3 protein: CASTSNGSSNQPQHF
V gene: TRBV5-1; J gene: TRBJ1-1; CDR3 length: 14; CDR3 protein: CASSWGTGDTEAFF
V gene: TRBV12-3/TRBV12-4; J gene: TRBJ2-1; CDR3 length: 15; CDR3 protein: CASSLLAGTINEQFF
V gene: TRBV27; J gene: TRBJ2-1; CDR3 length: 17; CDR3 protein: CARSLRGAGLARDEQFF
V gene: TRBV4-1; J gene: TRBJ2-1; CDR3 length: 16; CDR3 protein: CASSQGLAANYNEQFF
V gene: TRBV3-1; J gene: TRBJ1-6; CDR3 length: 15; CDR3 protein: CASSHFGQGNSPLHF
V gene: TRBV20-1; J gene: TRBJ2-7; CDR3 length: 15; CDR3 protein: CSARDRNTLSYEQYF
V gene: TRBV27; J gene: TRBJ2-7; CDR3 length: 14; CDR3 protein: CASSFGQGAREQYF
V gene: TRBV3-1; J gene: TRBJ2-7; CDR3 length: 15; CDR3 protein: CASSFGQGSSYEQYF
V gene: TRBV21-1; J gene: TRBJ1-1; CDR3 length: 16; CDR3 protein: CASSKEEEGKYTEAFF
V gene: TRBV7-9; J gene: TRBJ2-2; CDR3 length: 18; CDR3 protein: CASRKGLAGGTNTGELFF
V gene: TRBV5-4; J gene: TRBJ2-7; CDR3 length: 14; CDR3 protein: CASSSDREAYEQYF
V gene: TRBV28; J gene: TRBJ2-5; CDR3 length: 16; CDR3 protein: CASSKGQGASQETQYF
V gene: TRBV28; J gene: TRBJ2-3; CDR3 length: 16; CDR3 protein: CASSPTLLAGADTQYF
V gene: TRBV2; J gene: TRBJ2-1; CDR3 length: 15; CDR3 protein: CASTWTSGRSNEQFF
V gene: TRBV5-1; J gene: TRBJ1-1; CDR3 length: 18; CDR3 protein: CASSLAFNNSGRNTEAFF
V gene: TRBV4-2; J gene: TRBJ2-7; CDR3 length: 16; CDR3 protein: CASSPGLARSSDEQYF
V gene: TRBV19; J gene: TRBJ2-2; CDR3 length: 14; CDR3 protein: CASSITGNTGELFF
V gene: TRBV29-1; J gene: TRBJ2-3; CDR3 length: 14; CDR3 protein: CSVEANGSSDTQYF
V gene: TRBV27; J gene: TRBJ1-2; CDR3 length: 15; CDR3 protein: CASSLSVGRNYGYTF
V gene: TRBV11-2; J gene: TRBJ2-2; CDR3 length: 20; CDR3 protein: CASSFYSGTSRTKPTGEPFF
V gene: TRBV20-1; J gene: TRBJ2-1; CDR3 length: 15; CDR3 protein: CSARDFNAPYNEQFF
V gene: TRBV20-1; J gene: TRBJ2-1; CDR3 length: 13; CDR3 protein: CSASSGSYNEQFF
V gene: TRBV20-1; J gene: TRBJ2-1; CDR3 length: 14; CDR3 protein: CSARSGSSYNEQFF
V gene: TRBV28; J gene: TRBJ2-7; CDR3 length: 15; CDR3 protein: CASSLTGTGMNEQYF